Each of the 16 T cell receptor beta chains below was sequenced from the same sample in a study of blood T cell repertoires in COVID-19. Libraries were prepared by immunoSEQ multiplex PCR; TCRdb keeps only in-frame clonotypes and omits some of them. The sample records approximately 90,000 clones, 80% being singletons. Sequenced sample: peripheral blood. These receptors were collected from a woman at least 80 years old with acute or convalescent COVID-19.

The chain links TRBV27 to TRBJ2-2; 7 nucleotides agree with TRBD2. This CDR3 comprises 17 residues. The germline CDR1 and CDR2 sequences are MNHEY and SMNVEV (reference sequence). V trimming: 5 bases; J trimming: 4 bases; junction bases outside the gene matches: 13. The CDR3 DNA sequence: TGTGCCAGCAGTCCCCCGGGGGGACCCCGGGGCACCGGGGAGCTGTTTTTT. This codes for CASSPPGGPRGTGELFF.

The chain recombines TRBV30 with TRBJ2-7, with 7 bases matching TRBD1. CDR3 length equals 16 residues. Germline V gives CDR1 GTSNPN, CDR2 SVGIG (reference sequence). V lost 2 bases to trimming and J lost 3 bases; unmatched junction nucleotides: 13. The CDR3 reads CAWSLPGDSGIYEQYF. The CDR3 nucleotides read TGTGCCTGGAGTCTGCCCGGGGACAGTGGGATCTACGAGCAGTACTTC.

This chain uses TRBV27 with TRBJ2-5; 11 bases map to TRBD2. The CDR3 loop spans 16 amino acids. J was trimmed by 2 bases and V by 6 bases; bases with no gene match: 8. CDR1 is MNHEY, CDR2 SMNVEV, per germline (reference sequence). The DNA for the CDR3 is TGTGCCAGCAGGAAAGCTAGCGGGAGGCCTCAAGAGACCCAGTACTTC. As protein: CASRKASGRPQETQYF.

The chain uses TRBV7-8 and TRBJ2-7, with 8 bases matching TRBD2. With V trimmed by 5 bases and J by 1 base, 10 bases remained unmatched. The CDR3 consists of 16 residues. Per the germline V gene, CDR1 is SGHVS and CDR2 is FQNEAQ. CDR3 sequence: CASSPRSGGVSYEQYF. The CDR3 DNA reads TGTGCCAGCAGCCCCCGGTCGGGGGGGGTTTCCTACGAGCAGTACTTC.

This clone was counted once. This rearrangement joins TRBV5-1 to TRBJ2-3; 8 bases match TRBD1. Germline CDR1 and CDR2: SGHRS and YFSETQ. Trimming at V came to 4 bases and at J to 1 base, leaving 5 bases not matched to a gene. This CDR3 is built from 15 residues. The CDR3 bases are TGCGCCAGCAGCCGGGGACAGGCGGGCACAGATACGCAGTATTTT. Protein product: CASSRGQAGTDTQYF.

The chain combines TRBV7-9 with TRBJ2-5; D possibly corresponds to TRBD1 (5 bases). Germline V lookup: CDR1 SEHNR, CDR2 FQNEAQ (reference sequence). V gave up 1 base and J gave up 1 base, with 10 bases separating them. The CDR3 consists of 15 residues. The CDR3 DNA is TGTGCCAGCAGCTTAGGGGGCAGCCTCCAAGAGACCCAGTACTTC. This codes for CASSLGGSLQETQYF.

The chain couples TRBV11-3 to TRBJ2-7; D is perhaps TRBD2 (5 bases). The CDR3 is made up of 13 amino acids. Trimming took 5 bases from V and 1 from J, leaving 9 bases between them. Germline V gene data show CDR1 as SGHNT and CDR2 as YENEEA. CDR3 region: CASSLSGSYEQYF. Written as DNA, the CDR3 is TGTGCCAGCAGCCTCAGCGGATCCTACGAGCAGTACTTC.

CDR3 in DNA: TGCAGCGTTATAGGGACAGGGAATGAAAAACTGTTTTTT. This codes for CSVIGTGNEKLFF. This sequence joins TRBV29-1 and TRBJ1-4; 9 nucleotides agree with TRBD1. V lost 5 bases to trimming and J lost 5 bases; unmatched junction nucleotides: 3. The V gene's germline CDR1 is SQVTM and CDR2 ANQGSEA. CDR3 size: 13 residues.

The J gene is TRBJ1-1, the V gene TRBV5-1; the D is unclear. This CDR3 has 13 amino acids. Trimming stripped 2 bases from V and 6 bases from J, with 11 bases between. CDR1 and CDR2 from the germline V gene are SGHRS and YFSETQ. The CDR3 nucleotides read TGCGCCAGCAGCTTCCCGGGGAGCTCTGAAGCTTTCTTT. Amino acids: CASSFPGSSEAFF.

This sequence joins TRBV11-2 and TRBJ2-7; TRBD2 is a possible D gene (5 bases). The CDR3 consists of 13 residues. V gave up 5 bases and J gave up 3 bases, with 11 bases separating them. Germline V gives CDR1 SGHAT, CDR2 FQNNGV. The CDR3: CASSKGLGYEQYF. CDR3 in DNA: TGTGCCAGCAGCAAAGGACTCGGCTACGAGCAGTACTTC.

The rearrangement uses TRBV19 and TRBJ1-1; 7 bases map to TRBD1. The CDR3 covers 13 residues. V shed 7 bases, J shed 4 bases, and the junction held 6 bases outside the gene matches. From germline, CDR1 is LNHDA and CDR2 SQIVND (reference sequence). The DNA for the CDR3 is TGTGCCAGTATAAAGCACAGGGGCACTGAAGCTTTCTTT. Translated: CASIKHRGTEAFF.

This chain uses TRBV20-1 with TRBJ1-4, with D unresolved. Trimming removed 6 bases at V and 8 bases at J, with 7 bases between. The CDR3 consists of 10 residues. CDR1 is DFQATT and CDR2 is SNEGSKA in the germline V gene (reference sequence). The CDR3 loop reads CSARREKLFF. The DNA for the CDR3 is TGCAGTGCCAGGCGAGAAAAACTGTTTTTT.

V gene TRBV27 combines with J gene TRBJ2-3; D is possibly TRBD2 (6 bases). V was cut by 6 bases and J by 5 bases, with 21 bases left in between. The germline CDR1 and CDR2 sequences are MNHEY and SMNVEV (reference sequence). This CDR3 is built from 16 residues. The CDR3, as DNA: TGTGCCAGCAGGCCGGGGGAGGCCCGGCGTGGAGATACGCAGTATTTT. It specifies CASRPGEARRGDTQYF.

The chain combines TRBV18 with TRBJ1-5; no reliable D call. Germline CDR1 reads KGHSH; CDR2 reads LQKENI. This CDR3 spans 12 amino acids. The V end lost 6 bases, the J end lost 4 bases, and 7 bases lay between the germline ends. The CDR3: CASSERNQPQHF. The CDR3 DNA sequence: TGTGCCAGCTCCGAGCGAAATCAGCCCCAGCATTTT.

This clone was seen only a few times. This chain uses TRBV30 with TRBJ2-6; 8 nucleotides agree with TRBD1. The germline CDR1 and CDR2 sequences are GTSNPN and SVGIG (reference sequence). J was trimmed by 1 base and V by 0 bases; bases with no gene match: 5. This CDR3 has 17 amino acids. The CDR3: CAWSVDRVRSGANVLTF. CDR3 nucleotides: TGTGCCTGGAGTGTGGACAGGGTTCGATCTGGGGCCAACGTCCTGACTTTC. The full variable domain, its missing parts supplied by reference TRBV30 and TRBJ2-6, is SQTIHQWPATLVQPVGSPLSLECTVEGTSNPNLYWYRQAAGRGLQLLFYSVGIGQISSEVPQNLSASRPQDRQFILSSKKLLLSDSGFYLCAWSVDRVRSGANVLTFGAGSRLTVL.

The gene calls are TRBV7-2 and TRBJ2-7, with TRBD2 identical over 10 bases. The CDR3 consists of 15 residues. V dropped 2 bases and J dropped 4; count of bases not matched to a gene: 5. CDR1 and CDR2 (germline): SGHTA, FQGNSA. DNA for the CDR3: TGTGCCAGCAGCTTATCCGGGACTAGCGCTTACGAGCAGTACTTC. Translation: CASSLSGTSAYEQYF.